The T cell receptor (beta chain) under discussion was sequenced for a study of blood T cell repertoires in COVID-19. Study context: Sources were T cells, B-cell-depleted T cells, or PBMCs; the material itself was cDNA or gDNA.

After removal of 7 bases from V and 2 bases from J, the junction contained 7 bases not matched to a gene. The CDR3 consists of 13 residues. CDR1 is SQVTM, CDR2 ANQGSEA, per germline. Original analysis: Counts of nucleated cells, estimated from reference gene primer amplification, were obtained. Sequencing was performed with immunoSEQ multiplex PCR; in TCRdb, only in-frame clones are kept and a portion is missing. V and J calls and clone size are those listed in that table; D and trimming were worked out from the DNA. The sample consists of a few hundred thousand clones, 80% to 90% of them appearing once. Participants spanned ages about 18 to 100 years and resided in some 22 US areas. Assignments of participants to cohorts depended upon their own reported clinical history.

V and J are TRBV29-1 and TRBJ1-2; 7 bases fit TRBD1. Sequencing used PBMCs or T cells enriched from blood (not recorded which). The sequence derives from a woman aged 45-65 years who had recovered from COVID-19. The CDR3 bases are TGCAGCGGAAGGGACAGCCTAAACTATGGCTACACCTTC. As protein: CSGRDSLNYGYTF.